Listed below are T cell receptor beta chains from one sample, sequenced in a study of T-cell reconstitution after alpha-beta-depleted transplantation in children. One entry per CDR3 protein results from TCRdb running MiXCR on the PCR reads. The table has hundreds of thousands of distinct CDR3 sequences, over 15% seen once. The specimen was PBMCs from the stem cell graft donor, collected from the stem cell graft. These receptors originate from a human donor who donated a stem cell graft to a child with acute myeloid leukemia. The CDR3 runs from the conserved cysteine through the conserved F or W.

len	v_gene	j_gene	CDR3aa
16	TRBV7-2	TRBJ1-1	CASSPQGARPNTEAFF
14	TRBV20-1	TRBJ1-6	CSASGRDSRSPLHF
15	TRBV4-1	TRBJ1-1	CASSHLLQGNPEAFF
13	TRBV7-3	TRBJ2-7	CASSVQGSHEQYF
13	TRBV5-1	TRBJ1-2	CASSYGQEAGYTF
13	TRBV13	TRBJ1-1	CASSLKFNTEAFF
15	TRBV30	TRBJ2-3	CAWSGTRSHTDTQYF
11	TRBV29-1	TRBJ1-1	CSAERGTEAFF
13	TRBV12-3/TRBV12-4	TRBJ2-1	CASSLYSYNEQFF
15	TRBV20-1	TRBJ1-6	CSARTGGVVNSPLHF
17	TRBV20-1	TRBJ2-4	CCARSVAGGPGKNIQYF
14	TRBV12-3/TRBV12-4	TRBJ2-1	CATEPVSTYNEQFF
14	TRBV6-1	TRBJ2-5	CASSKRARRETQYF
16	TRBV4-3	TRBJ2-3	CASSLQTSGGSDTQYF
14	TRBV9	TRBJ2-3	CASSGPLFTDTQYF
11	TRBV29-1	TRBJ2-7	CSVELTYEQYF
14	TRBV5-8	TRBJ2-3	CASRYGGFTDTQYF
11	TRBV6-5	TRBJ2-1	CASRGLDEQFF
15	TRBV5-4	TRBJ1-1	CASSSDPTGGTEAFF
15	TRBV7-2	TRBJ2-7	CASRKSGTTYYEQYF
13	TRBV20-1	TRBJ1-5	CSARRSSGQPQHF
14	TRBV5-1	TRBJ2-1	CASSLAILYNEQFF
15	TRBV7-2	TRBJ2-5	CASSLDQGYQETQYF
14	TRBV20-1	TRBJ1-6	CSATGQHYNSPLHF
14	TRBV29-1	TRBJ2-2	CSVRRTGRAGELFF
15	TRBV27	TRBJ2-5	CASSLFRQGQETQYF
13	TRBV6-1	TRBJ1-4	CASLEGTDEKLFF
16	TRBV5-1	TRBJ2-3	CASSALTSGGADTQYF
18	TRBV11-1	TRBJ2-2	CASSGLAGKYFVTGELFF
14	TRBV20-1	TRBJ2-7	CSAATGTRTYEQYF
17	TRBV5-1	TRBJ2-1	CASSLDTRLAGGLEQFF